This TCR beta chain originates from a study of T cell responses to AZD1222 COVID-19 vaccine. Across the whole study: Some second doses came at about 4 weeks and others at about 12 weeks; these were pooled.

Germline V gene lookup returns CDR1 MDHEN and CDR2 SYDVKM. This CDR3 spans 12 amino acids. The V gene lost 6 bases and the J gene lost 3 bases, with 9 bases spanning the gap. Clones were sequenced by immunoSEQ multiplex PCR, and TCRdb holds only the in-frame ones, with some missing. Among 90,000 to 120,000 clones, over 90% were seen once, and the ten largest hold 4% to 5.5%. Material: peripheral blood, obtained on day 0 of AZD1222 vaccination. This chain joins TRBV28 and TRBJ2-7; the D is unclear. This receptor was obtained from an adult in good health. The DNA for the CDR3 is TGTGCCAGCAGAACATTGGACTACGAGCAGTACTTC. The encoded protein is CASRTLDYEQYF.